This is a list of T cell receptor beta chains from one sample in a study of blood T cell repertoires in COVID-19. The repertoire was sequenced with immunoSEQ multiplex PCR; TCRdb's copy has only in-frame clones and lacks some. The sample carries fewer than 200,000 clones, about four fifths recorded once. Sequenced sample: peripheral blood. The source of these receptors is an elderly woman with COVID-19, enrolled during active disease. Both conserved end residues are part of each CDR3. Fields, in order: J gene, D gene, clone size, V gene, CDR3 DNA, CDR3 protein. The D gene is left open where the match is weak. Some rows mark clone size as missing; the rest say once, few, many or name a class of expanded clone.

j_call: TRBJ2-5; d_call: NA; clone_size: few; v_call: TRBV10-1; cdr3_nt: TGCGCCAGCAGTGAGTCATGGAGGAGAGGACGGACCCAAGAGACCCAGTACTTC; cdr3_aa: CASSESWRRGRTQETQYF
j_call: TRBJ1-2; d_call: NA; clone_size: few; v_call: TRBV4-3; cdr3_nt: TGCGCCAGCAGCCAAGATAGGGGGGGCTCAGACTTCTATGGCTACACCTTC; cdr3_aa: CASSQDRGGSDFYGYTF
j_call: TRBJ2-3; d_call: NA; clone_size: NA; v_call: TRBV3-1/TRBV3-2; cdr3_nt: TGTGCCAGCAGCCACGGTCTAGCTGAGGATACGCAGTATTTT; cdr3_aa: CASSHGLAEDTQYF
j_call: TRBJ2-1; d_call: TRBD2; clone_size: NA; v_call: TRBV3-1/TRBV3-2; cdr3_nt: TGTGCCAGCAGCCAAGGGGCGTCTGGCGCGGGTGAAATCGGACTAGCGGGAGCCAATGAGCAGTTCTTC; cdr3_aa: CASSQGASGAGEIGLAGANEQFF
j_call: TRBJ2-1; d_call: NA; clone_size: NA; v_call: TRBV10-1; cdr3_nt: TGCGCCAGCAGCAGCGGGCCTTCCTACAATGAGCAGTTCTTC; cdr3_aa: CASSSGPSYNEQFF
j_call: TRBJ2-1; d_call: NA; clone_size: NA; v_call: TRBV2; cdr3_nt: TGTGCCAGCAGACAGGAAAGAGTGATCAATGAGCAGTTCTTC; cdr3_aa: CASRQERVINEQFF
j_call: TRBJ1-1; d_call: TRBD1; clone_size: NA; v_call: TRBV19; cdr3_nt: TGTGCCAGTAGTATTCCCAGGGGGAAGAACACTGAAGCTTTCTTT; cdr3_aa: CASSIPRGKNTEAFF
j_call: TRBJ1-1; d_call: NA; clone_size: NA; v_call: TRBV28; cdr3_nt: TGTGCCAGCAGCCTCTCTCGGGGAGGGGGCACTGAAGCTTTCTTT; cdr3_aa: CASSLSRGGGTEAFF
j_call: TRBJ1-2; d_call: TRBD1; clone_size: NA; v_call: TRBV7-2; cdr3_nt: TGTGCCAGCAGCTTAGACAGGGGGCACTATGGCTACACCTTC; cdr3_aa: CASSLDRGHYGYTF
j_call: TRBJ2-1; d_call: NA; clone_size: few; v_call: TRBV6-5; cdr3_nt: TGTGCCAGCAGTTACCGGCGGTATAATGAGCAGTTCTTC; cdr3_aa: CASSYRRYNEQFF
j_call: TRBJ1-1; d_call: NA; clone_size: NA; v_call: TRBV7-3; cdr3_nt: TGTGCCAGCAGCTTAGTGAGGACAGTCGGGACTGAAGCTTTCTTT; cdr3_aa: CASSLVRTVGTEAFF
j_call: TRBJ1-4; d_call: TRBD1; clone_size: NA; v_call: TRBV28; cdr3_nt: TGTGCCAGCAGTGTACCCGGGACAGATAATGAAAAACTGTTTTTT; cdr3_aa: CASSVPGTDNEKLFF
j_call: TRBJ1-5; d_call: TRBD1; clone_size: NA; v_call: TRBV2; cdr3_nt: TGTGCCAGCAGTTCAGCAGGGGGCTATCAGCCCCAGCATTTT; cdr3_aa: CASSSAGGYQPQHF
j_call: TRBJ2-2; d_call: NA; clone_size: NA; v_call: TRBV5-1; cdr3_nt: TGCGCCAGCAGCTTGGTCCCAGACACCGGGGAGCTGTTTTTT; cdr3_aa: CASSLVPDTGELFF
j_call: TRBJ1-1; d_call: TRBD1; clone_size: NA; v_call: TRBV6-6; cdr3_nt: TGTGCCAGCAGTTACTGGACAGGAGTGAACACTGAAGCTTTCTTT; cdr3_aa: CASSYWTGVNTEAFF
j_call: TRBJ1-3; d_call: NA; clone_size: NA; v_call: TRBV3-1/TRBV3-2; cdr3_nt: TGTGCCAGCAGTCACAGCCGTTCTGGGGGAAACACCATATATTTT; cdr3_aa: CASSHSRSGGNTIYF
j_call: TRBJ2-3; d_call: NA; clone_size: NA; v_call: TRBV19; cdr3_nt: TGTGCCAGTAGTCTCCGGGACTTACGCACAGATACGCAGTATTTT; cdr3_aa: CASSLRDLRTDTQYF
j_call: TRBJ1-2; d_call: TRBD1; clone_size: NA; v_call: TRBV6-1; cdr3_nt: TGTGCCAGCAGTGAAGAGTTCTGGGACAGGGGGCTCCACTATGGCTACACCTTC; cdr3_aa: CASSEEFWDRGLHYGYTF
j_call: TRBJ2-2; d_call: TRBD1; clone_size: NA; v_call: TRBV19; cdr3_nt: TGTGCCAGTAGTATGACAGGGGCCGGGGAGCTGTTTTTT; cdr3_aa: CASSMTGAGELFF
j_call: TRBJ1-2; d_call: TRBD1; clone_size: NA; v_call: TRBV24-1; cdr3_nt: TGTGCCACCAGTGATTGGGACAGCTATGGCTACACCTTC; cdr3_aa: CATSDWDSYGYTF
j_call: TRBJ2-7; d_call: NA; clone_size: NA; v_call: TRBV3-1/TRBV3-2; cdr3_nt: TGTGCCAGCAGCCAAGTTTCTCTCCAGGGGGGACGCGAGCAGTACTTC; cdr3_aa: CASSQVSLQGGREQYF
j_call: TRBJ2-1; d_call: TRBD2; clone_size: NA; v_call: TRBV4-1; cdr3_nt: TGCGCCAGCAGCCAACTTATAGCGGGGGGGCTGTACAATGAGCAGTTCTTC; cdr3_aa: CASSQLIAGGLYNEQFF
j_call: TRBJ2-1; d_call: TRBD2; clone_size: NA; v_call: TRBV11-2; cdr3_nt: TGTGCCAGCAGCTCCCTAGCGGGAGGGCCCAATGAGCAGTTCTTC; cdr3_aa: CASSSLAGGPNEQFF
j_call: TRBJ1-4; d_call: TRBD1; clone_size: NA; v_call: TRBV4-2; cdr3_nt: TGTGCCAGCAGCCCACAGGGGCGTCCTAATGAAAAACTGTTTTTT; cdr3_aa: CASSPQGRPNEKLFF
j_call: TRBJ2-2; d_call: NA; clone_size: NA; v_call: TRBV10-3; cdr3_nt: TGTGCCATCAGTGAGTCGCGGGCAGGGGAAACCGGGGAGCTGTTTTTT; cdr3_aa: CAISESRAGETGELFF
j_call: TRBJ2-3; d_call: NA; clone_size: once; v_call: TRBV28; cdr3_nt: TGTGCCAGCAGTTTCCACAGGACAGGCACAGATACGCAGTATTTT; cdr3_aa: CASSFHRTGTDTQYF
j_call: TRBJ1-1; d_call: NA; clone_size: NA; v_call: TRBV3-1/TRBV3-2; cdr3_nt: TGTGCCAGCAGCCAATTCAGACAGATGAACACTGAAGCTTTCTTT; cdr3_aa: CASSQFRQMNTEAFF
j_call: TRBJ1-1; d_call: NA; clone_size: NA; v_call: TRBV7-9; cdr3_nt: TGTGCCAGCAGTCCCGACGCAGGGTTCACTGAAGCTTTCTTT; cdr3_aa: CASSPDAGFTEAFF
j_call: TRBJ1-1; d_call: TRBD1; clone_size: NA; v_call: TRBV18; cdr3_nt: TGTGCCAGCTCACCAAACAGGGGCAGGGACCTGAACACTGAAGCTTTCTTT; cdr3_aa: CASSPNRGRDLNTEAFF
j_call: TRBJ1-5; d_call: NA; clone_size: NA; v_call: TRBV21-1; cdr3_nt: TGTGCCAGCAGCTATGGGGGGGATAGCAATCAGCCCCAGCATTTT; cdr3_aa: CASSYGGDSNQPQHF
j_call: TRBJ2-5; d_call: NA; clone_size: NA; v_call: TRBV7-9; cdr3_nt: TGTGCCAGCAGCGATCTGGGAGTAGAGACCCAGTACTTC; cdr3_aa: CASSDLGVETQYF
j_call: TRBJ1-1; d_call: NA; clone_size: NA; v_call: TRBV12-1; cdr3_nt: TGTGCCAGCAGCTACGGGAAGACGGGGAACACTGAAGCTTTCTTT; cdr3_aa: CASSYGKTGNTEAFF
j_call: TRBJ2-5; d_call: TRBD2; clone_size: NA; v_call: TRBV5-1; cdr3_nt: TGCGCCAGCAGCTACGGGACTAGCGGCGGCGAGACCCAGTACTTC; cdr3_aa: CASSYGTSGGETQYF